Following are 27 T cell receptor beta chains from one sample sequenced in a study of glioma-infiltrating T cells. Amplification of TCR alpha and beta CDR3 regions from RNA used iRepertoire nested multiplex PCR. Via MiXCR, TCRdb re-called the multiplex PCR reads, giving one row per CDR3 protein. The sample lists over 140,000 distinct CDR3 sequences; about 39% were seen once. The sample taken for sequencing was glioma tissue, nonneoplastic brain tissue, or PBMCs (not recorded which). These receptors were taken from a human donor with low-grade glioma or glioblastoma, undergoing nonglioma brain surgery, or in good health (not recorded which).

This clonotype was recorded a few times. This rearrangement joins TRBV20-1 to TRBJ2-2, with a weak D call TRBD1 (5 bases). V gave up 2 bases and J gave up 7 bases, with 11 bases separating them. This CDR3 has 13 amino acids. In germline, CDR1 is DFQATT, CDR2 SNEGSKA (reference sequence). CDR3 amino acids: CSARRQGIGELFF. The CDR3 DNA reads TGCAGTGCTAGACGTCAGGGAATCGGGGAGCTGTTTTTT.

With respect to this clonotype: At one end, the junction sequence differs from germline, possibly due to a read error. V and J are TRBV24-1 and TRBJ1-4; TRBD1 matches 7 bases. This CDR3 spans 17 amino acids. Germline CDR1 and CDR2: KGHDR and SFDVKD. CDR3 amino acids: CASSRRTGVATNEKLFF. CDR3 nucleotides: TGTGCCAGCAGTCGACGGACAGGAGTTGCAACTAATGAAAAACTGTTTTTT.

The chain couples TRBV6-1 to TRBJ2-1; 7 positions agree with TRBD1. CDR1 MNHNS and CDR2 SASEGT come from the germline V gene. The V gene end was trimmed by 5 bases and the J gene end by 8 bases; junction bases not matched to a gene: 6. The CDR3 consists of 13 residues. CDR3 nucleotide sequence: TGTGCCAGCAGTTTTTCAGGGGGTTATGAGCAGTTCTTC. Encoded protein: CASSFSGGYEQFF.

The rearrangement uses TRBV28 and TRBJ1-6; 7 bases are shared with TRBD1. This CDR3 region has 14 residues. Germline trimming cut 7 bases from V and 6 bases from J; bases unmatched to any gene: 6. Per the germline V gene, CDR1 is MDHEN and CDR2 is SYDVKM. This CDR3 is CASNSGGPNSPLHF. In nucleotides, the CDR3 is TGTGCCAGCAACTCAGGGGGACCTAATTCACCCCTCCACTTT.

The chain couples TRBV7-6 to TRBJ2-5; D uncertain. V was shortened by 3 bases and J by 5 bases, with 7 bases between the two germline ends. The CDR3 length is 12 residues. The germline V gene has CDR1 SGHVS and CDR2 FNYEAQ. The CDR3 DNA reads as TGTGCCAGCAGCTTTCAGCCCGAGACCCAGTACTTC. This codes for CASSFQPETQYF. The whole variable domain, remainder taken from reference TRBV7-6 and TRBJ2-5, is GAGVSQSPRYKVTKRGQDVALRCDPISGHVSLYWYRQALGQGPEFLTYFNYEAQQDKSGLPNDRFSAERPEGSISTLTIQRTEQRDSAMYRCASSFQPETQYFGPGTRLLVL.

The genes are TRBV6-2 or TRBV6-3 and TRBJ1-5; D uncertain. Trimming removed 2 bases from V and 8 bases from J, with 13 bases in between. Germline V gives CDR1 MNHEY, CDR2 SVGEGT. The CDR3 is 14 amino acids. The CDR3 DNA reads as TGTGCCAGCAGTTACCTCGACGGAACTGAGCCCCAGCATTTT. It yields the protein CASSYLDGTEPQHF.

The chain is built from TRBV28 and TRBJ1-2, with no clear D. The germline V gene has CDR1 MDHEN and CDR2 SYDVKM. V lost 7 bases and J lost 8, with 17 bases in between. The CDR3 totals 13 residues. The CDR3 region is CASTSVFLGGYTF. DNA of the CDR3: TGTGCCAGCACGAGTGTTTTTTTGGGGGGCTACACCTTC.

The sample holds many counts of this clonotype. V is TRBV25-1 and J is TRBJ2-3, with TRBD1 matching over 8 bases. Germline loops: CDR1 MGHDK, CDR2 SYGVNS. The CDR3 runs to 14 residues. The V segment lost 6 bases and the J segment 1 base; nucleotides outside the gene matches: 3. Written as DNA, the CDR3 is TGTGCCAGCAGATCGACAGGGGGCACAGATACGCAGTATTTT. Its translation: CASRSTGGTDTQYF.

The table lists this clonotype with a few counts. V and J are TRBV6-6 and TRBJ2-3; TRBD1 is a possible D gene (5 bases). Germline-derived CDR1 and CDR2 are MNHNY and SVGAGI (reference sequence). The CDR3 extends over 14 amino acids. Trimming removed 2 bases at V and 1 base at J, with 7 bases between. The CDR3 sequence is CASSYGAGTDTQYF. In DNA form, the CDR3 reads TGTGCCAGCAGTTACGGGGCGGGCACAGATACGCAGTATTTT.

The chain has TRBV12-3 or TRBV12-4 and TRBJ1-5; a weak D match, TRBD1 (6 bases). V was clipped by 5 bases and J by 6 bases, with 11 bases between them. This CDR3 is built from 13 residues. The CDR3 reads CASSPGAGQPQHF. The CDR3 DNA sequence: TGTGCCAGCAGTCCAGGGGCCGGTCAGCCCCAGCATTTT.

This clonotype appeared a few times. The CDR3: CASSPTGDSTAEQPQHF. The CDR3 region has the DNA TGTGCCAGCAGTCCTACAGGGGATAGTACAGCGGAGCAGCCCCAGCATTTT. This chain links TRBV28 with TRBJ1-5; 7 nucleotides agree with TRBD1. The CDR3 is made up of 17 amino acids. Germline CDR1 and CDR2: MDHEN and SYDVKM. V shed 5 bases, J shed 7 bases, and the junction held 17 bases outside the gene matches.

The chain combines TRBV28 with TRBJ2-1, with TRBD2 identical over 9 bases. Unmatched junction bases numbered 9, after V lost 5 bases and J lost 4 bases. CDR3 length: 16 residues. CDR1 and CDR2 from the germline V gene are MDHEN and SYDVKM. The CDR3 loop is CASSPWAGGDYNEQFF. CDR3 bases: TGTGCCAGCAGTCCCTGGGCGGGGGGGGATTACAATGAGCAGTTCTTC.

This chain joins TRBV4-2 and TRBJ2-7, with D perhaps TRBD2 (5 bases). The CDR3 consists of 15 residues. Germline V gene lookup returns CDR1 LGHNA and CDR2 YNFKEQ. V was trimmed by 1 base and J by 7 bases, leaving 17 bases between them. This chain's CDR3 is CASSQAWLADYEQYF. The CDR3 nucleotides read TGTGCCAGCAGCCAAGCCTGGCTAGCCGACTATGAGCAGTACTTC.

Comment on this clonotype: This may arise from a read error, as a much more abundant clone is one base away. This chain links TRBV7-9 with TRBJ2-3; D remains unclear. The length of the CDR3 is 12 residues. CDR1 and CDR2 (germline): SEHNR, FQNEAQ (reference sequence). CDR3 residues: CARSLETDTQYF. CDR3 in DNA: TGTGCCCGCAGCTTAGAGACAGATACGCAGTATTTT.

About this clonotype: One end of the junction varies from germline; a read error may be responsible. V and J are TRBV9 and TRBJ2-7, with D tentatively TRBD2 (5 bases). Germline assignment: CDR1 SGDLS and CDR2 YYNGEE. The CDR3 consists of 14 residues. The CDR3 coding sequence is TGTGCCAGCGGACGGACTTCCAACTCCCACGAGCAGTACTTC. Its protein product is CASGRTSNSHEQYF.

The chain joins TRBV6-1 to TRBJ1-6, with unresolved D. The CDR3 contains 15 residues. Trimming cost V 1 base and J 0 bases, with 4 bases left between them. CDR1 is MNHNS, CDR2 SASEGT, per germline. The chain's CDR3 is CASSEDPSYNSPLHF. The CDR3 bases are TGTGCCAGCAGTGAAGACCCCTCCTATAATTCACCCCTCCACTTT.

There are a few counts of this clonotype. V and J are TRBV20-1 and TRBJ1-5; TRBD1 agrees at 8 bases. The CDR3 consists of 15 residues. The trim removed 5 bases at V and 2 bases at J, leaving 8 bases unmatched. Germline V gives CDR1 DFQATT, CDR2 SNEGSKA (reference sequence). The DNA for the CDR3 is TGCAGTGCTCCTAGTGACAGGGGAGGCAATCAGCCCCAGCATTTT. Translation gives CSAPSDRGGNQPQHF.

This clonotype was observed a few times. The V and J genes are TRBV15 and TRBJ1-1, with a weak D call TRBD1 (5 bases). The germline V and J ends were trimmed by 0 bases and 5 bases, with 19 bases remaining between them. The CDR3 spans 17 residues. The germline CDR1 and CDR2 sequences are LNHNV and YYDKDF (reference sequence). CDR3 coding DNA: TGTGCCACCAGCAGAGATAACATCAGGGAAGCGTGGACTGAAGCTTTCTTT. It encodes CATSRDNIREAWTEAFF.

This clonotype occurred many times. The chain is built from TRBV6-6 and TRBJ1-5; TRBD1 matches at 8 bases. In germline, CDR1 is MNHNY, CDR2 SVGAGI (reference sequence). The V gene end was trimmed by 2 bases and the J gene end by 0 bases; junction bases not matched to a gene: 3. This CDR3 contains 16 residues. CDR3 in DNA: TGTGCCAGCAGTTACGGGACAGGTTATAGCAATCAGCCCCAGCATTTT. Its protein is CASSYGTGYSNQPQHF.

This rearrangement joins TRBV5-4 to TRBJ2-3, with 7 bases fitting TRBD1. V lost 4 bases to trimming and J lost 5 bases; unmatched junction nucleotides: 7. Germline CDR1 is SGHNT and CDR2 is YYREEE (reference sequence). The CDR3 runs 14 residues. CDR3: CASSEGQSRDTQYF. The CDR3 bases are TGTGCCAGCAGCGAGGGACAGTCCCGAGATACGCAGTATTTT.

In this sample, this clonotype turned up many times. The genes are TRBV12-3 or TRBV12-4 and TRBJ1-1; D is ambiguous. The CDR3 covers 13 residues. The germline V and J ends were trimmed by 2 bases and 6 bases, with 10 bases remaining between them. CDR3 residues: CASSLTQGSEAFF. In DNA form, the CDR3 reads TGTGCCAGCAGTTTAACTCAAGGATCTGAAGCTTTCTTT.

A word on this clonotype: The junction differs from germline at one of its ends, possibly a read error. This sequence joins TRBV7-6 and TRBJ1-5, with D tentatively TRBD1 (5 bases). The germline V gene encodes CDR1 SGHVS and CDR2 FNYEAQ. The CDR3 covers 13 residues. The CDR3 DNA is TGTGCCCGCAGCTCAGGGCCCAATCAGCCCCAGCATTTT. Amino acids: CARSSGPNQPQHF.

The gene calls are TRBV6-1 and TRBJ2-3, with a possible D match to TRBD2 (5 bases). V lost 6 bases and J 0 bases, leaving 22 bases between the germline ends. The CDR3 has 18 amino acids. CDR1 and CDR2 from the germline V gene are MNHNS and SASEGT. The CDR3 protein is CASSTNWAGGTSTDTQYF. The CDR3 region has the DNA TGTGCCAGCAGCACAAATTGGGCAGGAGGTACTAGCACAGATACGCAGTATTTT.

The chain carries TRBV19 and TRBJ1-5, with D uncertain. From germline, CDR1 is LNHDA and CDR2 SQIVND (reference sequence). Deletions cut 1 base from V and 1 base from J, with 8 bases between. This CDR3 region has 15 residues. The CDR3 region is CASSIGGASNQPQHF. CDR3 DNA sequence: TGTGCCAGTAGTATAGGGGGTGCGAGCAATCAGCCCCAGCATTTT.

This sequence joins TRBV7-2 and TRBJ2-1; TRBD2 matches 7 bases. V lost 4 bases to trimming and J lost 12 bases; unmatched junction nucleotides: 12. CDR3 size: 14 residues. The germline V gene has CDR1 SGHTA and CDR2 FQGNSA. CDR3 coding DNA: TGTGCCAGCAGCTCAGCGGTGCGGGAGATCGTGCAGTTCTTC. Translated: CASSSAVREIVQFF.

The rearrangement links TRBV7-2 to TRBJ2-3; 8 positions match TRBD2. The germline gives CDR1 SGHTA, CDR2 FQGNSA. CDR3 length: 15 amino acids. The trim removed 2 bases at V and 2 bases at J, leaving 3 bases unmatched. CDR3 in amino acids: CASSLLAGHTDTQYF. CDR3 bases: TGTGCCAGCAGCTTATTAGCGGGACACACAGATACGCAGTATTTT.

This clonotype was picked up a small number of times. The chain recombines TRBV20-1 with TRBJ1-1; no reliable D call. The V end was cut by 4 bases, the J end by 1 base, with 4 bases between. The CDR3 is made up of 11 amino acids. The germline V gene encodes CDR1 DFQATT and CDR2 SNEGSKA (reference sequence). In DNA, the CDR3 is TGCAGTGCTAACGAGAACACTGAAGCTTTCTTT. Its translation is CSANENTEAFF.